Given below is one T cell receptor (beta chain) in context. The data were obtained in a study of shared T cell receptors in the human thymus. The CDR3 runs 15 residues. Deletions cut 8 bases from V and 0 bases from J, with 15 bases between. Germline CDR1 reads LNHDA; CDR2 reads SQIVND (reference sequence). The repertoire was sequenced with immunoSEQ multiplex PCR; TCRdb's copy has only in-frame clones and lacks some. The repertoire holds about 660,000 clones, with about 89% as singletons. Separately, the same data were catalogued under a study of human thymus T cells. That publication notes: Samples came from healthy Finnish infants during open corrective cardiac surgery. Resections from corrective heart surgery provided thymus tissue. Thymic as well as blood repertoires seemed to favor certain V and J genes unevenly. Related research examined unrelated individuals and reported that their thymic repertoires overlapped highly.

Sequenced input: thymocytes. The clonotype originates from a boy under two years old with a congenital heart defect. The chain couples TRBV19 to TRBJ2-3; maybe TRBD2 (6 bases). The CDR3 region is CASRFWGESTDTQYF. CDR3 bases: TGTGCCAGTCGTTTTTGGGGGGAGAGCACAGATACGCAGTATTTT.